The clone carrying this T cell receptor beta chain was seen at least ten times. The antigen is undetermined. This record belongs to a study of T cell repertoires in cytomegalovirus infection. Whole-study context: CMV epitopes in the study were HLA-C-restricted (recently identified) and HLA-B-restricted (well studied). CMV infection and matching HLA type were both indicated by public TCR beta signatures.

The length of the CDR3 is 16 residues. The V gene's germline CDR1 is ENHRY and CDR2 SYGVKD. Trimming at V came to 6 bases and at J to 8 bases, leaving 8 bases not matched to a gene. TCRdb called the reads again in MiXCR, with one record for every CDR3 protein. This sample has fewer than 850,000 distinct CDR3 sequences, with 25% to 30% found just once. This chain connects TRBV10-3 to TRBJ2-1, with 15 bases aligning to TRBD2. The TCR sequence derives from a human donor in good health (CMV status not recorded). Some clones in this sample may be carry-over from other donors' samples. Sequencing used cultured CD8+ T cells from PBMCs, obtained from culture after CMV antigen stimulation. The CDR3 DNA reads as TGTGCCATCAGCCCGGGACTAGCGGGGGGTGTAGATGAGCAGTTCTTC. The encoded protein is CAISPGLAGGVDEQFF.